The TCR beta chain described here comes from a study of CD8 T cells in Susac syndrome. Overall study findings and caveats: As the study acknowledged, the number of individuals who were part of its TCR sequencing and HLA analysis was relatively small.

Random hexamers served to reverse transcribe roughly 0.5 to 1 ug RNA. Amplification of TCR beta CDR3 used immunoSEQ multiplex PCR across 54 Vbeta and 13 Jbeta. TCRdb ran MiXCR on the immunoSEQ multiplex PCR reads and lists one entry per CDR3 protein. The sample carries approximately 100,000 distinct CDR3 sequences, about 95% recorded once. From blood CD8+ and CD4+ T cells, TCR beta sequences were generated. FACS was used to enrich TEMRA cells, whereas the CD8+ and CD4+ T cells were obtained by negative isolation. Details on this clonotype: Its antigen is currently unknown.

Germline V gene lookup returns CDR1 MDHEN and CDR2 SYDVKM. V lost 6 bases and J lost 4, with 13 bases in between. The CDR3 length is 15 residues. This TCR was sampled from a human donor in good health. This sequence joins TRBV28 and TRBJ1-6; D call uncertain. What was sequenced was CD4+ T cells from PBMCs. CDR3 in DNA: TGTGCCAGCAGGGTAGAGCGAGTTTATAATTCACCCCTCCACTTT. This gives the protein CASRVERVYNSPLHF.